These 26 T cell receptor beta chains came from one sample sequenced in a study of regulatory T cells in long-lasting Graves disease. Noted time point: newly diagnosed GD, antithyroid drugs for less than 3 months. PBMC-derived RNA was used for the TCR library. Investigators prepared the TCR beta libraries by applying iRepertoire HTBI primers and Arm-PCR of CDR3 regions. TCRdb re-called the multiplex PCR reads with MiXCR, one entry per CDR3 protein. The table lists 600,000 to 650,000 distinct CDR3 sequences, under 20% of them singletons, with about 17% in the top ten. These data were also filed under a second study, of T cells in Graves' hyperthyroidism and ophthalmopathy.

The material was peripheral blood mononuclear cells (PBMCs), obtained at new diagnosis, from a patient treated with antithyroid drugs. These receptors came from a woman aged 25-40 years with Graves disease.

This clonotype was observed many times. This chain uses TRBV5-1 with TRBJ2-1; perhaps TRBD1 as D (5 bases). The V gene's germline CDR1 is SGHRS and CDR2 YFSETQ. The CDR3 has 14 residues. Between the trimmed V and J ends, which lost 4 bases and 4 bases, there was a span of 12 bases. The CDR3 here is CASSPTVDYNEQFF. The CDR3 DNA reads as TGCGCCAGCAGCCCGACAGTTGATTACAATGAGCAGTTCTTC. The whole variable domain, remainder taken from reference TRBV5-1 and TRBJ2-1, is KAGVTQTPRYLIKTRGQQVTLSCSPISGHRSVSWYQQTPGQGLQFLFEYFSETQRNKGNFPGRFSGRQFSNSRSEMNVSTLELGDSALYLCASSPTVDYNEQFFGPGTRLTVL.

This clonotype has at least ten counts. In DNA form, the CDR3 reads TGCAGCGTTGACCAGGGCTATGAGCAGTTCTTC. Amino acids: CSVDQGYEQFF. V usage is TRBV29-1 and J usage is TRBJ2-1; maybe TRBD1 (5 bases). Germline CDR1 SQVTM, CDR2 ANQGSEA. The CDR3 has 11 residues. V shed 3 bases and J shed 8 bases, with 8 bases lying between them.

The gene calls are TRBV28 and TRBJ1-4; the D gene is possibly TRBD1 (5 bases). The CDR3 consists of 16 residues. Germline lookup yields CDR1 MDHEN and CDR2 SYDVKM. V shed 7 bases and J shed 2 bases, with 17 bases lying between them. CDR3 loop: CASMRLRQLTNEKLFF. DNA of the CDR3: TGTGCCAGCATGAGGCTCCGACAGCTTACTAATGAAAAACTGTTTTTT.

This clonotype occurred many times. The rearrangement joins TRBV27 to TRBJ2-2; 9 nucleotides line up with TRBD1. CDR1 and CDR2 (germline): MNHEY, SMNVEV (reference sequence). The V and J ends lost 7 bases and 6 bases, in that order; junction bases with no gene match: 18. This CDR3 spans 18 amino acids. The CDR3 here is CASKKPPLQGAGAGELFF. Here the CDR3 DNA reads TGTGCCAGCAAGAAACCTCCCCTACAGGGGGCTGGGGCCGGGGAGCTGTTTTTT.

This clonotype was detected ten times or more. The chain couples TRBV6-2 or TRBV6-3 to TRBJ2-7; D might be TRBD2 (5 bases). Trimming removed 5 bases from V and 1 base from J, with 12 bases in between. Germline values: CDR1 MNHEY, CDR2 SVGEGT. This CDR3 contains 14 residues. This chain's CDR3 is CASSPQRFSYEQYF. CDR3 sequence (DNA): TGTGCCAGCAGTCCCCAGCGGTTTTCCTACGAGCAGTACTTC.

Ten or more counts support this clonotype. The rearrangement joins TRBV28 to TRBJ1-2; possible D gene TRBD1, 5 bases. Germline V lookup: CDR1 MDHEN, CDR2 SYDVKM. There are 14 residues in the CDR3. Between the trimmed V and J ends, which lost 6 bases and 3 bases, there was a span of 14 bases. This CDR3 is CASSVGPTDYGYTF. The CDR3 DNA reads TGTGCCAGCAGCGTTGGACCGACAGACTATGGCTACACCTTC.

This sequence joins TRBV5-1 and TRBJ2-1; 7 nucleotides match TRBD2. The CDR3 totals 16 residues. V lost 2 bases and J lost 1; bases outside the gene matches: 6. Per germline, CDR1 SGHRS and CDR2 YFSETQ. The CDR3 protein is CASSFTAGVSYNEQFF. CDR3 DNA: TGCGCCAGCAGCTTTACCGCGGGAGTTTCCTACAATGAGCAGTTCTTC.

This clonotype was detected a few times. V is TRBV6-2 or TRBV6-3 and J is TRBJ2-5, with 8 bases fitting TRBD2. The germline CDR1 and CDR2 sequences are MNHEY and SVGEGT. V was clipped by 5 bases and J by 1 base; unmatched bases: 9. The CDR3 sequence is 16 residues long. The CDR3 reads CASSRGSGIRQETQYF. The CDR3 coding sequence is TGTGCCAGCAGTCGGGGTAGCGGGATCCGCCAAGAGACCCAGTACTTC.

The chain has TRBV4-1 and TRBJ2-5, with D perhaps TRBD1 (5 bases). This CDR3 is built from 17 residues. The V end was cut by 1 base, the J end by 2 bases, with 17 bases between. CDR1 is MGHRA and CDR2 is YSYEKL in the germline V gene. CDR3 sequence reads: CASSQGMWGTTQETQYF. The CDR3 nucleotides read TGCGCCAGCAGCCAAGGAATGTGGGGCACTACTCAAGAGACCCAGTACTTC.

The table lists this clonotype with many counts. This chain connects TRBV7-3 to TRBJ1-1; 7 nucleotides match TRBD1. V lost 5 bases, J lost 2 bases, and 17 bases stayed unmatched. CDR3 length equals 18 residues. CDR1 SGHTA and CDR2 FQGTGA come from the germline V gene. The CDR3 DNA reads TGTGCCAGCAGCCCGGAGACAGGGATACTCGGAGGAAACACTGAAGCTTTCTTT. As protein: CASSPETGILGGNTEAFF. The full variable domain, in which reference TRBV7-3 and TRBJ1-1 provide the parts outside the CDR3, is GAGVSQTPSNKVTEKGKYVELRCDPISGHTALYWYRQSLGQGPEFLIYFQGTGAADDSGLPNDRFFAVRPEGSVSTLKIQRTERGDSAVYLCASSPETGILGGNTEAFFGQGTRLTVV.

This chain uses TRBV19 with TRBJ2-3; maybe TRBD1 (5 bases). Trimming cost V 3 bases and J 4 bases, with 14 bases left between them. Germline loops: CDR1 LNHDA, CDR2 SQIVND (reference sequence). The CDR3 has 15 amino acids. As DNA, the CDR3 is TGTGCCAGTAGTATTGGGGCAGGCCCTCCAGATACGCAGTATTTT. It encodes CASSIGAGPPDTQYF.

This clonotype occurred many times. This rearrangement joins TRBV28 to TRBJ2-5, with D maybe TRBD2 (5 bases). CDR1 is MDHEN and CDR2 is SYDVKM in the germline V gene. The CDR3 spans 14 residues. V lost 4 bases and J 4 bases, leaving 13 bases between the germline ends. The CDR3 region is CASSSPRGSETQYF. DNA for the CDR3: TGTGCCAGCAGTTCGCCCCGAGGGTCAGAGACCCAGTACTTC.

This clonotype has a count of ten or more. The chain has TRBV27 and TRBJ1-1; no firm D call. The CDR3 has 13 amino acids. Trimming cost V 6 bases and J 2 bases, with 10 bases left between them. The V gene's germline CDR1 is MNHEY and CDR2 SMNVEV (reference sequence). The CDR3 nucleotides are TGTGCCAGCAGCCCAGAGATAAACACTGAAGCTTTCTTT. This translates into CASSPEINTEAFF.

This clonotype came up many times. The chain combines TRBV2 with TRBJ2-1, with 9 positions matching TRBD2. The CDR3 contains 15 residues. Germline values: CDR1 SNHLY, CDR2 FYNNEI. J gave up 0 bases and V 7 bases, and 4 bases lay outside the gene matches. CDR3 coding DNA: TGTGCCAGCATGTCGCGGGAGGGCTCCTACAATGAGCAGTTCTTC. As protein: CASMSREGSYNEQFF.

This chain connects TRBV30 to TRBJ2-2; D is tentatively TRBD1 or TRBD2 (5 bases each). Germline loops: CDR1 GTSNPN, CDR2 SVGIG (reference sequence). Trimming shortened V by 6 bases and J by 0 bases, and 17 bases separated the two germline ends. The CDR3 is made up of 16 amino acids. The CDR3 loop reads CACLGRRHANTGELFF. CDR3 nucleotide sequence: TGTGCCTGCTTGGGACGGCGTCACGCGAACACCGGGGAGCTGTTTTTT.

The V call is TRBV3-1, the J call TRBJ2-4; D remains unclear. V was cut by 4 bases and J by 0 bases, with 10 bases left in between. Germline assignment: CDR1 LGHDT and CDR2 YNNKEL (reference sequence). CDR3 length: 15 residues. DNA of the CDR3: TGTGCCAGCAGCCCGACCGGGCTAGCCAAAAACATTCAGTACTTC. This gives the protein CASSPTGLAKNIQYF.

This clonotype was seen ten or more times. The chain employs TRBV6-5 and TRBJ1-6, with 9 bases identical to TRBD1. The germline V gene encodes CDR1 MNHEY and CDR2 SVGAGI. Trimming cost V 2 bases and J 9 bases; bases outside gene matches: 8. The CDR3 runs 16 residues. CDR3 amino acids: CASSYNRGRSGSPLHF. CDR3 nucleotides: TGTGCCAGCAGTTACAACAGGGGGCGGTCCGGTTCACCCCTCCACTTT.

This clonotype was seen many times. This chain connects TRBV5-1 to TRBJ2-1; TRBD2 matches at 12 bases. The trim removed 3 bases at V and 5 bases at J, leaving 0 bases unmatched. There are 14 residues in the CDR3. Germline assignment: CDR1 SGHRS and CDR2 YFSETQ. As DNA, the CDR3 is TGCGCCAGCAGCTGGACTAGCGGGAACAATGAGCAGTTCTTC. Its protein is CASSWTSGNNEQFF.

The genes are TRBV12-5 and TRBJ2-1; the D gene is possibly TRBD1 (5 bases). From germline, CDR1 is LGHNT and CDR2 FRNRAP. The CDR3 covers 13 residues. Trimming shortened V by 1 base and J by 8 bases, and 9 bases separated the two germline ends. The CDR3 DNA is TGTGCTAGTGGTTTGGGTGGGGCCGATGAGCAGTTCTTC. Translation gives CASGLGGADEQFF. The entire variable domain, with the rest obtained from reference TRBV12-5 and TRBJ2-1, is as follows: DARVTQTPRHKVTEMGQEVTMRCQPILGHNTVFWYRQTMMQGLELLAYFRNRAPLDDSGMPKDRFSAEMPDATLATLKIQPSEPRDSAVYFCASGLGGADEQFFGPGTRLTVL.

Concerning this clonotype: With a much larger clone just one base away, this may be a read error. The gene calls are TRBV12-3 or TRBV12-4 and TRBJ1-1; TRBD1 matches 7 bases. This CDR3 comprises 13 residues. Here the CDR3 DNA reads TGTGTCAGCAGTTTTTCAGGGGGCACTGAAGCTTTCTTT. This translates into CVSSFSGGTEAFF.

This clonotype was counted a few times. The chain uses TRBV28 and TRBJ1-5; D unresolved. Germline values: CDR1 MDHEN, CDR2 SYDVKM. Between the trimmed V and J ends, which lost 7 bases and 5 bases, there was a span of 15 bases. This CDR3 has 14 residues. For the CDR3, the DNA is TGTGCCAGCAATTTCCTGGCCGGGCATCAGCCCCAGCATTTT. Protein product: CASNFLAGHQPQHF.

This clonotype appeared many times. The CDR3 nucleotides read TGTGCCAGCAGTGTAACTAGCGGGACAACCCCTGAGACCCAGTACTTC. Translating gives CASSVTSGTTPETQYF. This sequence joins TRBV25-1 and TRBJ2-5; 10 positions match TRBD2. CDR1 is MGHDK and CDR2 is SYGVNS in the germline V gene. The CDR3 runs to 16 residues. V was clipped by 4 bases and J by 5 bases; unmatched bases: 10.

This chain's CDR3 is CATSDLGVQGPSGEKLFF. CDR3 bases: TGTGCCACCAGTGATTTAGGGGTACAGGGTCCTTCGGGTGAAAAACTGTTTTTT. The rearrangement links TRBV24-1 to TRBJ1-4, with a possible D match to TRBD1 (6 bases). Germline V CDR1 and CDR2: KGHDR, SFDVKD. The germline V and J ends were trimmed by 1 base and 7 bases, with 21 bases remaining between them. The CDR3 sequence is 18 residues long.

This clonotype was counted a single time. The CDR3 DNA reads as TGTGCCAGTAGTAGGGTTAGCGGACCTCAAGAGACCCAGTACTTC. It translates to CASSRVSGPQETQYF. The rearrangement links TRBV19 to TRBJ2-5; the D gene is possibly TRBD2 (6 bases). Deletions cut 4 bases from V and 2 bases from J, with 14 bases between. Germline CDR1 reads LNHDA; CDR2 reads SQIVND (reference sequence). The CDR3 runs to 15 residues. Full variable domain (remainder filled in from reference TRBV19 and TRBJ2-5): DGGITQSPKYLFRKEGQNVTLSCEQNLNHDAMYWYRQDPGQGLRLIYYSQIVNDFQKGDIAEGYSVSREKKESFPLTVTSAQKNPTAFYLCASSRVSGPQETQYFGPGTRLLVL.

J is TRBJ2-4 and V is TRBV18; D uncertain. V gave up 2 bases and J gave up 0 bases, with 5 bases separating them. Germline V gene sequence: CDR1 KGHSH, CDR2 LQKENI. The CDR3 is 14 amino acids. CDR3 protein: CASSPEIAKNIQYF. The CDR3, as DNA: TGTGCCAGCTCACCAGAAATAGCCAAAAACATTCAGTACTTC.

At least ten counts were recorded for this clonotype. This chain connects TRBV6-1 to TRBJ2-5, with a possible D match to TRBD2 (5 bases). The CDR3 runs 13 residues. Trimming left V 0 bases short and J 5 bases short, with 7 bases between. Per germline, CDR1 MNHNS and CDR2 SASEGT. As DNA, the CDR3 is TGTGCCAGCAGTGAAGCGTGGGAGGAGACCCAGTACTTC. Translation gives CASSEAWEETQYF.